This TCR beta chain was found in a study of T-cell reconstitution after alpha-beta-depleted transplantation in children. Unique molecular identifiers were used in preparing the TCRbeta library. TCRdb reprocessed the PCR reads with MiXCR, giving one entry per CDR3 protein. The sample lists fewer than 400,000 distinct CDR3 sequences; roughly 25% were seen once. This clonotype was recorded at least ten times. The CDR3 has 12 amino acids. The germline V gene has CDR1 SGHRS and CDR2 YFSETQ. V lost 7 bases and J lost 9, with 15 bases in between. V gene TRBV5-1 combines with J gene TRBJ2-3; D possibly corresponds to TRBD2 (6 bases). Sequenced material: PBMCs, mostly from graft donor cells, taken 180 days after TCRalphabeta/CD19-depleted stem cell transplant. This TCR was recovered from a male patient aged 10 to 17 who had a stem cell transplant for acute lymphoblastic leukemia, so the T cells may come from the graft donor. This chain's CDR3 is CASWGPGVTQYF. For the CDR3, the DNA is TGCGCCAGCTGGGGCCCGGGAGTGACGCAGTATTTT.